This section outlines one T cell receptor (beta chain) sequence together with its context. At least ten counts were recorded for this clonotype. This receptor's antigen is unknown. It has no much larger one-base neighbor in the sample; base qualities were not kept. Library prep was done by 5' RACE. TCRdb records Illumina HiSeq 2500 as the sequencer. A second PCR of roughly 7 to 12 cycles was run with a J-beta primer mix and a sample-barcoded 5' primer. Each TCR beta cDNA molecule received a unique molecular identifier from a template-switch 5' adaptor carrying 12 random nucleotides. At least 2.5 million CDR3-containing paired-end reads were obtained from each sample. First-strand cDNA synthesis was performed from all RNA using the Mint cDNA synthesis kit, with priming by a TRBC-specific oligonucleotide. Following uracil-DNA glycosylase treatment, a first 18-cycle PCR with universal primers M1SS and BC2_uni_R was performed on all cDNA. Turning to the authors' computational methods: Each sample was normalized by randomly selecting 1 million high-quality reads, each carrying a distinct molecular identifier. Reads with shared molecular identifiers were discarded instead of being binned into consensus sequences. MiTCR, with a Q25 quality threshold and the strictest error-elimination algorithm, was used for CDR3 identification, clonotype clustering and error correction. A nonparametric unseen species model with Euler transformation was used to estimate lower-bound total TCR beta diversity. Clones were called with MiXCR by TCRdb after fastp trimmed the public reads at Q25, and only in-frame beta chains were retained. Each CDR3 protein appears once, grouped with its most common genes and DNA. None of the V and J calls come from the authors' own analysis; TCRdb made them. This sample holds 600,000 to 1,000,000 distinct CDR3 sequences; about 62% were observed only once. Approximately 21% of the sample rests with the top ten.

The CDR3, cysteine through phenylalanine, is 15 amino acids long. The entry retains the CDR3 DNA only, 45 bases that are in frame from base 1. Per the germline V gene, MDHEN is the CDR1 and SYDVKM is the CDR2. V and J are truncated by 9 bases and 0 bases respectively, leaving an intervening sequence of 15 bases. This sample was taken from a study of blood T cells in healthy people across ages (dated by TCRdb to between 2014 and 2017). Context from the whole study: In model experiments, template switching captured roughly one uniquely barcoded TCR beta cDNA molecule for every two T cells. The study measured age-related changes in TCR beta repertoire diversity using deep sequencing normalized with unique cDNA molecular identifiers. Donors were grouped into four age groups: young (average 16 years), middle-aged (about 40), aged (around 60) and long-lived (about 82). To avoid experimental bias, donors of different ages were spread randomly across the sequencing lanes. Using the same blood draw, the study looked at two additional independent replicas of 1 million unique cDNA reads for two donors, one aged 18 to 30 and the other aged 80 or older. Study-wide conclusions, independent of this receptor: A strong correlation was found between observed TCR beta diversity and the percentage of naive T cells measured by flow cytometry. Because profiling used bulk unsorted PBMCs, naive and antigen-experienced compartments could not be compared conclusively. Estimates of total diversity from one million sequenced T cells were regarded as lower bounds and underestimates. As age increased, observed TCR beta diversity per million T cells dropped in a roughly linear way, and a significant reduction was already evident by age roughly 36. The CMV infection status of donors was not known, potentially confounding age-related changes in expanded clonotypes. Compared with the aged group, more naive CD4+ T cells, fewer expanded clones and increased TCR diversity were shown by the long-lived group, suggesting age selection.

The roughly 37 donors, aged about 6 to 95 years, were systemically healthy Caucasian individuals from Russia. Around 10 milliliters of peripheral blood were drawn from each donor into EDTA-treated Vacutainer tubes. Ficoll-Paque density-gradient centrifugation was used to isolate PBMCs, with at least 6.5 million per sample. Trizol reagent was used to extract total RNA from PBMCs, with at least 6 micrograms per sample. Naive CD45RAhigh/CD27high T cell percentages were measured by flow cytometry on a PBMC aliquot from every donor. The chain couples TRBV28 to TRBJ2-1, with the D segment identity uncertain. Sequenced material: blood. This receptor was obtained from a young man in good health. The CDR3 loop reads CASKVVTSSYNEQFF. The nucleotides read TGTGCCAGTAAGGTAGTCACGAGCTCCTACAATGAGCAGTTCTTC.